The rows below give T cell receptor beta chains drawn from one sample of a study of T cells in Graves' hyperthyroidism and ophthalmopathy. TCRdb redid the calling of the multiplex PCR reads with MiXCR, one entry per CDR3 protein. The table lists about 34,000 distinct CDR3 sequences, about 52% of them singletons. Sequenced input: blood. The receptors here all came from a woman aged 40 to 50 with Graves' ophthalmopathy. The CDR3 runs from the conserved cysteine through the conserved F or W. D genes are given only for firm matches. The listing skips clone size in some rows; elsewhere it reads once, few, many or a size class.

d_call	v_call	clone_size	j_call	cdr3_aa	cdr3_nt
NA	TRBV14	NA	TRBJ2-7	CVSRSNSYEQYF	TGTGTCAGCCGGAGCAACTCCTACGAGCAGTACTTC
NA	TRBV7-8	NA	TRBJ1-6	CAISGRTYEGSPLQF	TGTGCCATCAGCGGTCGGACATACGAGGGTTCACCCCTCCAATTT
NA	TRBV6-1	NA	TRBJ1-5	CASSEDQPQHF	TGTGCCAGCAGTGAAGACCAGCCCCAGCATTTT
NA	TRBV11-3	NA	TRBJ2-7	CVSSLEGLWSPQNDEQYF	TGTGTCAGCAGCTTAGAGGGACTCTGGAGCCCCCAAAACGACGAGCAGTACTTC
TRBD1	TRBV7-2	many	TRBJ2-5	CASSPGTGESETQYF	TGTGCCAGCAGCCCGGGGACAGGGGAGTCGGAGACCCAGTACTTC
TRBD1	TRBV15	medium-sized	TRBJ2-7	CATSEGQGSYEQYF	TGTGCCACCAGCGAGGGACAGGGCTCCTACGAGCAGTACTTC
NA	TRBV5-6	many	TRBJ1-6	CASSREIVNSPLHF	TGTGCCAGCAGCAGAGAGATTGTGAATTCACCCCTCCACTTT
TRBD2	TRBV5-1	NA	TRBJ2-1	CASSSGLAGEGYNEQFF	TGCGCCAGCAGCTCGGGACTAGCGGGAGAGGGCTACAATGAGCAGTTCTTC
TRBD1	TRBV7-3	NA	TRBJ2-5	CASSAQGGETQYF	TGTGCCAGCAGCGCACAGGGGGGTGAGACCCAGTACTTC
NA	TRBV7-2	NA	TRBJ2-7	CASSDRASAGYEQYF	TGTGCCAGCAGCGACCGCGCTAGCGCTGGCTACGAGCAGTACTTC
NA	TRBV20-1	many	TRBJ2-3	CSARRGVAVSATQYF	TGCAGTGCTAGGAGGGGAGTAGCGGTTAGTGCGACGCAGTATTTT
TRBD2	TRBV29-1	many	TRBJ2-2	CSVELLAGTGELFF	TGCAGCGTTGAGTTACTAGCGGGGACCGGGGAGCTGTTTTTT
TRBD2	TRBV19	NA	TRBJ2-1	CASAGLAGAYNEQFF	TGTGCCAGTGCTGGGTTAGCGGGGGCATACAATGAGCAGTTCTTC
TRBD1	TRBV6-5	many	TRBJ2-1	CASSPKQGARYNEQFF	TGTGCCAGCAGTCCAAAACAGGGGGCGAGGTACAATGAGCAGTTCTTC